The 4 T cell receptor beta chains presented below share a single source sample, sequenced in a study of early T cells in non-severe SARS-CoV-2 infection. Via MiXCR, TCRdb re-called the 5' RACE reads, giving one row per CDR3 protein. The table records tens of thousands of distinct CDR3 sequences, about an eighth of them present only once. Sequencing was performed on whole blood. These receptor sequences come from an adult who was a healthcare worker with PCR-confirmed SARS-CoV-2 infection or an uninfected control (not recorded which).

The CDR3 sequence is CASSPRGLSYEQYF. CDR3 nucleotide sequence: TGTGCCAGCAGCCCTAGGGGCCTCTCCTACGAGCAGTACTTC. The rearrangement joins TRBV7-6 to TRBJ2-7; D perhaps matches TRBD1 (5 bases). This CDR3 is 14 amino acids long. Germline CDR1 and CDR2: SGHVS and FNYEAQ. The V end lost 5 bases, the J end lost 0 bases, and 11 bases lay between the germline ends. The full variable domain, with the rest looked up from reference TRBV7-6 and TRBJ2-7, is GAGVSQSPRYKVTKRGQDVALRCDPISGHVSLYWYRQALGQGPEFLTYFNYEAQQDKSGLPNDRFSAERPEGSISTLTIQRTEQRDSAMYRCASSPRGLSYEQYFGPGTRLTVT.

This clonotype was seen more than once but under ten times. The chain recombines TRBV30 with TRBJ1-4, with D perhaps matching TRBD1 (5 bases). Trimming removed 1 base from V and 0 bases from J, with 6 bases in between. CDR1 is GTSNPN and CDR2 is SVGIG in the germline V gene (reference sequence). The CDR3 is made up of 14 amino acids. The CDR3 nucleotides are TGTGCCTGGAGTGGGACAACAACTAATGAAAAACTGTTTTTT. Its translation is CAWSGTTTNEKLFF.

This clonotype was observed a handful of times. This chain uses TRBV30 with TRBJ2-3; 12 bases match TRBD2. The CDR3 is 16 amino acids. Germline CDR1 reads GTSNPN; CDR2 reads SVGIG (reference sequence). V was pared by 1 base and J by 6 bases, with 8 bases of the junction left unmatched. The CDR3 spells CAWSEKLAGGRDTQYF. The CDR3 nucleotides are TGTGCCTGGAGTGAAAAACTAGCGGGGGGTCGGGATACGCAGTATTTT.

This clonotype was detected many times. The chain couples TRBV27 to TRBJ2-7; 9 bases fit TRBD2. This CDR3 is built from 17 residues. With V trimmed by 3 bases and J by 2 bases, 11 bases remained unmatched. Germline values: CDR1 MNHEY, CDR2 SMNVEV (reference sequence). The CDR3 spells CASSFQAGGYTTYEQYF. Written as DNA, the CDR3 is TGTGCCAGCAGTTTCCAAGCGGGGGGCTATACAACCTACGAGCAGTACTTC.